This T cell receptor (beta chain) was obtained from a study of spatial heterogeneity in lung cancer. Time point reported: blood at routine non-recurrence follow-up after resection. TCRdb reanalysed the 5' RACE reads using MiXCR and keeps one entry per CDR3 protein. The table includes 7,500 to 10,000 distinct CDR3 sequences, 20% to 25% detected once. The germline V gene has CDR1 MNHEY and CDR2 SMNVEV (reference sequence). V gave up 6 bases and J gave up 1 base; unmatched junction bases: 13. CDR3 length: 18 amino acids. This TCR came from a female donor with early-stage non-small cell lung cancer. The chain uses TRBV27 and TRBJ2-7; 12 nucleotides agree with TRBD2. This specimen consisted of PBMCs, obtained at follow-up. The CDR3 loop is CASRTKLAGGPLSYEQYF. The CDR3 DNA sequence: TGTGCCAGCAGAACTAAACTAGCGGGAGGTCCCCTATCCTACGAGCAGTACTTC.